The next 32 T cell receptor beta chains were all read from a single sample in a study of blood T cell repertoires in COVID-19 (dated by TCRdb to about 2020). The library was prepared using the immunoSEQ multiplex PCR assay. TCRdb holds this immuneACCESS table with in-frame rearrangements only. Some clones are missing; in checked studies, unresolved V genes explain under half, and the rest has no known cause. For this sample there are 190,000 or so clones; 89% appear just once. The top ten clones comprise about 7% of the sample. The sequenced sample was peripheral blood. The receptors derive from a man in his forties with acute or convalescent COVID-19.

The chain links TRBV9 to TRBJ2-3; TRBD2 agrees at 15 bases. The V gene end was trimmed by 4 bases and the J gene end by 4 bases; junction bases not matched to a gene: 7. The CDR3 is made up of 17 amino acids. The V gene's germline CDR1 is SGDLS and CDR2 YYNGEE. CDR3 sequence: CASSSRTSGGASDTQYF. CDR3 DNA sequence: TGTGCCAGCAGCTCCCGGACTAGCGGGGGGGCATCAGATACGCAGTATTTT.

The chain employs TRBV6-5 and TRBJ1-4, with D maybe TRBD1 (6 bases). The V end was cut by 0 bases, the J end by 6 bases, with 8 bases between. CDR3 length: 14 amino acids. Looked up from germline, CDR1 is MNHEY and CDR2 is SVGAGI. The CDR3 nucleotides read TGTGCCAGCAGTTACTCCTCAGGGGATGAAAAACTGTTTTTT. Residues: CASSYSSGDEKLFF.

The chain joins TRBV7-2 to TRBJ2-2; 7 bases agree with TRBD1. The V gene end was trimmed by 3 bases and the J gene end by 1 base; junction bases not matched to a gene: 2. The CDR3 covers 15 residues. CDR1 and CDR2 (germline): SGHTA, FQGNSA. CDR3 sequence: CASSLGQLNTGELFF. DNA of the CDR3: TGTGCCAGCAGCTTGGGACAGTTGAACACCGGGGAGCTGTTTTTT.

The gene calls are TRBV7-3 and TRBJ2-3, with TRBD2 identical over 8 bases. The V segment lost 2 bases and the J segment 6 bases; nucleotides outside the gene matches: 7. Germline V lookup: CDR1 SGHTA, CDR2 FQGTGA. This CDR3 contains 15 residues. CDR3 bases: TGTGCCAGCAGCTTAGCGGGGGGCACAGGGGATACGCAGTATTTT. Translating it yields CASSLAGGTGDTQYF.

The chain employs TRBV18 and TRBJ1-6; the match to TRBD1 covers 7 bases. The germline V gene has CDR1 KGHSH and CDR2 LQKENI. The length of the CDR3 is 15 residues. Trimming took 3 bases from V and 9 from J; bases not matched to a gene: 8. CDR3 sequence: CASSPVQGESSPLHF. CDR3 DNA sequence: TGTGCCAGCTCACCGGTGCAGGGGGAATCTTCACCCCTCCACTTT.

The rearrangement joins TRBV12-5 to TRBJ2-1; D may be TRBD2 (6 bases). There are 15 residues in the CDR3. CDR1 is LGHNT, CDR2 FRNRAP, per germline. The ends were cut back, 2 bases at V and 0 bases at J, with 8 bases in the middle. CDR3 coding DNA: TGTGCTAGTGGTTTGTCCGGGGGCTCCTACAATGAGCAGTTCTTC. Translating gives CASGLSGGSYNEQFF.

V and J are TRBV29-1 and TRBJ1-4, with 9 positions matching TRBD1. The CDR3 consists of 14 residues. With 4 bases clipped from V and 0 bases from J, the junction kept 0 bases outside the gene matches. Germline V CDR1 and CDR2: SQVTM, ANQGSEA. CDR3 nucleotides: TGCAGCGTTGGACAGGGGGCAACTAATGAAAAACTGTTTTTT. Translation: CSVGQGATNEKLFF. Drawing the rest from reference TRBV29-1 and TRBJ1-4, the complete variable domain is SAVISQKPSRDICQRGTSLTIQCQVDSQVTMMFWYRQQPGQSLTLIATANQGSEATYESGFVIDKFPISRPNLTFSTLTVSNMSPEDSSIYLCSVGQGATNEKLFFGSGTQLSVL.

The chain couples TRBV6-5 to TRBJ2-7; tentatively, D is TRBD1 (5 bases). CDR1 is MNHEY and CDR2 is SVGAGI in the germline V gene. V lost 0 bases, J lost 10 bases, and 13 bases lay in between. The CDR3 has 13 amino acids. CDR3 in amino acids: CASSYSSQGDQYF. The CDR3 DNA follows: TGTGCCAGCAGTTACTCAAGTCAAGGGGATCAGTACTTC.

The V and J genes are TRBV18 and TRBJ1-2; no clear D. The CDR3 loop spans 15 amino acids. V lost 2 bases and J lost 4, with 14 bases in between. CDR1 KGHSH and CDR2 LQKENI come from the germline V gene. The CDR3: CASSPDTVNSYGYTF. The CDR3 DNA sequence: TGTGCCAGCTCACCAGACACAGTGAACTCCTATGGCTACACCTTC.

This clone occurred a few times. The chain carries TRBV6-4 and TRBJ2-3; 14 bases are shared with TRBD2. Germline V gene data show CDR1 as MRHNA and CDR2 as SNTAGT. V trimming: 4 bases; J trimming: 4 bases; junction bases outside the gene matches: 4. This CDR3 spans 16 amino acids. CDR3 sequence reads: CASSAGLAGGPDTQYF. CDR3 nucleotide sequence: TGTGCCAGCAGTGCAGGACTAGCGGGGGGACCAGATACGCAGTATTTT.

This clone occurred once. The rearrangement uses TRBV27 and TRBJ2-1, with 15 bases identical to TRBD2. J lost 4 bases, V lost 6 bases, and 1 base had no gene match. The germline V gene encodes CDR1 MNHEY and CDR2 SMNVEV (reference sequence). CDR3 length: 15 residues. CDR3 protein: CASRGLAGGYNEQFF. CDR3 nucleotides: TGTGCCAGCAGAGGACTAGCGGGGGGGTACAATGAGCAGTTCTTC.

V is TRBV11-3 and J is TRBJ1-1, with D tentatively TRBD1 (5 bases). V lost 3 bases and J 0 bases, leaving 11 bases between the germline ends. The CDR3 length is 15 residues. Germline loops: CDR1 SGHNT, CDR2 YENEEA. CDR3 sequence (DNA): TGTGCCAGCAGCTTGGGAGGGGACCTGAACACTGAAGCTTTCTTT. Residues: CASSLGGDLNTEAFF.

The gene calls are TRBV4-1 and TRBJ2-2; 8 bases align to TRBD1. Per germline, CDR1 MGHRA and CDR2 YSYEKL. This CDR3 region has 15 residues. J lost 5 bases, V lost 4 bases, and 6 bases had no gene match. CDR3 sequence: CASSRPDRDTGELFF. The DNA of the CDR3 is TGCGCCAGCAGCCGTCCGGACAGGGATACCGGGGAGCTGTTTTTT.

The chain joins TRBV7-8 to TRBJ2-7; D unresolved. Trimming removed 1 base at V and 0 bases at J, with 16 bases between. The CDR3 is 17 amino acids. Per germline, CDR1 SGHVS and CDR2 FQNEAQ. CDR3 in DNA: TGTGCCAGCAGCTTAGGACTCACAATGGCCAGCTCCTACGAGCAGTACTTC. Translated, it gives CASSLGLTMASSYEQYF.

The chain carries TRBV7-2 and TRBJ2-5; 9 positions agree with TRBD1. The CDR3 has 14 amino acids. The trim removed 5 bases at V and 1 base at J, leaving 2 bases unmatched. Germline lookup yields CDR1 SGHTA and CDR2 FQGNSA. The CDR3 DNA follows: TGTGCCAGCAGCCGGGACAGGGTCCAAGAGACCCAGTACTTC. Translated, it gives CASSRDRVQETQYF.

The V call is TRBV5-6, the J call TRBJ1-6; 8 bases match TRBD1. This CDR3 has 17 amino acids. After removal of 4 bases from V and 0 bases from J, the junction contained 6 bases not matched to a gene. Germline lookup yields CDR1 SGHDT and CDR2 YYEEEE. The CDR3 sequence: CASSPRDRSSYNSPLHF. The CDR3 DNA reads TGTGCCAGCAGCCCCCGGGACAGGAGCTCCTATAATTCACCCCTCCACTTT. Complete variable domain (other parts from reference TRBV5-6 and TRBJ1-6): DAGVTQSPTHLIKTRGQQVTLRCSPKSGHDTVSWYQQALGQGPQFIFQYYEEEERQRGNFPDRFSGHQFPNYSSELNVNALLLGDSALYLCASSPRDRSSYNSPLHFGNGTRLTVT.

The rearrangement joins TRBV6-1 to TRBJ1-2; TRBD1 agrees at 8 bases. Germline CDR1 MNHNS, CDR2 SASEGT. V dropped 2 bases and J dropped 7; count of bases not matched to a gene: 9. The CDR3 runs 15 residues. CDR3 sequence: CASSEMGRGRSGYTF. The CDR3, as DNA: TGTGCCAGCAGTGAAATGGGCAGGGGGCGGAGTGGCTACACCTTC.

The CDR3 is CASSLRTGPTNTIYF. In DNA, the CDR3 is TGTGCCAGCAGTCTCCGGACAGGACCCACAAACACCATATATTTT. The gene calls are TRBV6-6 and TRBJ1-3, with 7 bases that match TRBD1. CDR1 and CDR2 (germline): MNHNY, SVGAGI (reference sequence). The trim removed 5 bases at V and 6 bases at J, leaving 10 bases unmatched. CDR3 length: 15 residues.

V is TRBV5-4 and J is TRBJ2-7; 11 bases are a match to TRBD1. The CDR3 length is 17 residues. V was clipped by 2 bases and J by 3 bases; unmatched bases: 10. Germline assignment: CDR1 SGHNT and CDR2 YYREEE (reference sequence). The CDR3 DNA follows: TGTGCCAGCAGCTTCCCGAAAGCCGGGACAGGGGGCTACGAGCAGTACTTC. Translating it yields CASSFPKAGTGGYEQYF.

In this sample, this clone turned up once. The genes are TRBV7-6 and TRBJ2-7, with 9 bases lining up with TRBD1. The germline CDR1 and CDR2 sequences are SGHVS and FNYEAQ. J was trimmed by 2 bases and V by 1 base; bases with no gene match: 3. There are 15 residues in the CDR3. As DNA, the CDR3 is TGTGCCAGCAGCTTAGGGGGGACAGGGCCCTACGAGCAGTACTTC. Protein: CASSLGGTGPYEQYF.

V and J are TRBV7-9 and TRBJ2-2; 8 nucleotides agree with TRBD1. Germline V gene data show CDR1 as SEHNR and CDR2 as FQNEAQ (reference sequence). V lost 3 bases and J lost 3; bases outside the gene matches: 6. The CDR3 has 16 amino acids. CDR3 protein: CASSLDRALDTGELFF. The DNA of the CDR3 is TGTGCCAGCAGCTTGGACAGGGCCCTTGACACCGGGGAGCTGTTTTTT.

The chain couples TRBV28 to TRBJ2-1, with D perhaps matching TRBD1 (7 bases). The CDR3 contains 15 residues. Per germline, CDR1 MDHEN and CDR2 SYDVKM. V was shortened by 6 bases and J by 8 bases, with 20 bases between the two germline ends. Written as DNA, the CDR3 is TGTGCCAGCAGGAGGGGGGACAGTCGGTTCGATGAGCAGTTCTTC. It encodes CASRRGDSRFDEQFF.

The CDR3 here is CASSASDRGDYEQYF. The DNA for the CDR3 is TGTGCCAGCAGCGCCTCTGACAGGGGAGACTACGAGCAGTACTTC. The rearrangement uses TRBV9 and TRBJ2-7, with 8 bases that match TRBD1. The length of the CDR3 is 15 residues. J was trimmed by 3 bases and V by 3 bases; bases with no gene match: 8. Germline CDR1 reads SGDLS; CDR2 reads YYNGEE.

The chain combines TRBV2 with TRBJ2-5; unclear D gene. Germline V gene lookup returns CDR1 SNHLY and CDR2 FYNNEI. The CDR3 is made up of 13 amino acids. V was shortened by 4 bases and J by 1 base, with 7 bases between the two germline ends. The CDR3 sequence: CASSVLLQETQYF. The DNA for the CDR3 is TGTGCCAGCAGTGTTTTACTCCAAGAGACCCAGTACTTC.

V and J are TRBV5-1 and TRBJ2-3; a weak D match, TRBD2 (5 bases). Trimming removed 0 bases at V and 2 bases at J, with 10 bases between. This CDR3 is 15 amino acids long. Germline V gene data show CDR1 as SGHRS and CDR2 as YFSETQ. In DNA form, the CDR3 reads TGCGCCAGCAGCTTGGCGGCGGGTTCCACAGATACGCAGTATTTT. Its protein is CASSLAAGSTDTQYF.

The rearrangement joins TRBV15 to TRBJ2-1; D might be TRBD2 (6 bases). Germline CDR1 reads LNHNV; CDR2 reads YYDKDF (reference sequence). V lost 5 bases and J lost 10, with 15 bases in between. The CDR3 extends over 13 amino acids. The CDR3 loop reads CATSYLTGGEQFF. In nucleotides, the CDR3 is TGTGCCACCAGCTATCTAACTGGAGGGGAGCAGTTCTTC.

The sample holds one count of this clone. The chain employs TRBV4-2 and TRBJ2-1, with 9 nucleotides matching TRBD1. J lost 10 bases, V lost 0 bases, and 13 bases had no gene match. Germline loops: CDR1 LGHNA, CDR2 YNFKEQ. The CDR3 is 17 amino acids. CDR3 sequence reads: CASSQDPQGANLREQFF. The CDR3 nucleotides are TGTGCCAGCAGCCAAGACCCACAGGGGGCCAACTTAAGGGAGCAGTTCTTC.

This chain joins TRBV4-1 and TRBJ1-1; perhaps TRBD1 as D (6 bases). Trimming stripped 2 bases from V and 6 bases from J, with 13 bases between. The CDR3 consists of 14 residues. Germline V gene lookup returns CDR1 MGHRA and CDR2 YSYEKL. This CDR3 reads CASSQTQGGPEAFF. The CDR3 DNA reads TGCGCCAGCAGCCAAACACAGGGTGGTCCTGAAGCTTTCTTT.

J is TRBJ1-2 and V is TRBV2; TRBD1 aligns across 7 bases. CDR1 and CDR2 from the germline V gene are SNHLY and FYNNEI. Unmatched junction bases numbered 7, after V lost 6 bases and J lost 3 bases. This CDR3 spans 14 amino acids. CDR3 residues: CASSPSGQYYGYTF. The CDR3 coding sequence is TGTGCCAGCAGCCCATCGGGACAGTACTATGGCTACACCTTC.

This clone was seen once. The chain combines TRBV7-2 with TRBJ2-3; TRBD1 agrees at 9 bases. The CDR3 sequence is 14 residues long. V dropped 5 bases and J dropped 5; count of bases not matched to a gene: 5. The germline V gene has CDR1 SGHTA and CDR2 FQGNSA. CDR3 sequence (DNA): TGTGCCAGCAGCGCACAGGGGGCGATAGATACGCAGTATTTT. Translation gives CASSAQGAIDTQYF.

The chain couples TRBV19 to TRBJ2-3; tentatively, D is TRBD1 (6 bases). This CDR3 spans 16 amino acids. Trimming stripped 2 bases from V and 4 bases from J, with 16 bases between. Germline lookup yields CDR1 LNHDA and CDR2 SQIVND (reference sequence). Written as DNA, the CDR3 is TGTGCCAGTAGTATAAGGCCCGAGGGGGTGGCAGATACGCAGTATTTT. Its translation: CASSIRPEGVADTQYF.

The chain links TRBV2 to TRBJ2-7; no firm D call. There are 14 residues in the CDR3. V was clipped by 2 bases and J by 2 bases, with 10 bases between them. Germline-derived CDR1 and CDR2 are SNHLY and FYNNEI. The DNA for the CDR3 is TGTGCCAGCAGTGAACAGGCAAACACCTACGAGCAGTACTTC. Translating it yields CASSEQANTYEQYF.